The 15 T cell receptor beta chains reported below all come from one sample, sequenced in a study of blood T cell repertoires in COVID-19. Sequencing used immunoSEQ multiplex PCR; TCRdb keeps in-frame clones, though not all of them. Of about 250,000 clones in the sample, about 90% are singletons; the top ten hold approximately 3.3%. The specimen sequenced was peripheral blood. Receptor source: a man aged 18 to 35 with active or convalescent COVID-19.

V usage is TRBV2 and J usage is TRBJ2-7; TRBD1 aligns across 9 bases. Germline CDR1 and CDR2: SNHLY and FYNNEI. The CDR3 is 13 amino acids. Trimming at V came to 6 bases and at J to 4 bases, leaving 4 bases not matched to a gene. This CDR3 is CASSGQGRYEQYF. In nucleotides, the CDR3 is TGTGCCAGCAGCGGACAGGGGAGGTACGAGCAGTACTTC.

This rearrangement joins TRBV6-2 or TRBV6-3 to TRBJ2-7; 7 positions match TRBD2. This CDR3 is built from 17 residues. CDR1 is MNHEY and CDR2 is SVGEGT in the germline V gene. Trimming removed 4 bases from V and 2 bases from J; junction bases left unmatched: 14. The CDR3 DNA reads as TGTGCCAGCAGTTCCCCTCGGACTAGGAGTATCCCCTACGAGCAGTACTTC. Translating gives CASSSPRTRSIPYEQYF.

The chain recombines TRBV5-5 with TRBJ1-1; D might be TRBD1 (5 bases). Trimming cost V 2 bases and J 0 bases, with 11 bases left between them. CDR1 SGHKS and CDR2 YYEKEE come from the germline V gene (reference sequence). This CDR3 is built from 15 residues. The CDR3, as DNA: TGTGCCAGCAGCTTAACAGGCGATATGAACACTGAAGCTTTCTTT. Its protein is CASSLTGDMNTEAFF.

In DNA form, the CDR3 reads TGTGCCAGCAGAGGACTAGCGGGAGGGCCCGGAGACGGGGAGCTGTTTTTT. Translation gives CASRGLAGGPGDGELFF. The chain recombines TRBV3-1 (or the pseudogene TRBV3-2) with TRBJ2-2, with 15 bases matching TRBD2. There are 17 residues in the CDR3. J gave up 7 bases and V 6 bases, and 9 bases lay outside the gene matches. The V gene's germline CDR1 is LGHDT and CDR2 YNNKEL (reference sequence).

A word on this clone: The same CDR3 arises from other DNA sequences in this sample as well. The genes are TRBV12-3 or TRBV12-4 and TRBJ1-2; D uncertain. V was pared by 6 bases and J by 4 bases, with 9 bases between. There are 12 residues in the CDR3. This chain's CDR3 is CASSLGSYGYTF. CDR3 coding DNA: TGTGCCAGCAGCCTAGGGAGCTATGGCTACACCTTC.

This rearrangement joins TRBV3-1 (or the pseudogene TRBV3-2) to TRBJ1-4; D is unresolved. CDR1 and CDR2 (germline): LGHDT, YNNKEL (reference sequence). The CDR3 sequence is 14 residues long. Trimming cost V 2 bases and J 6 bases, with 10 bases left between them. CDR3 in DNA: TGTGCCAGCAGCCAAAGATCGCAGTATGAAAAACTGTTTTTT. Residues: CASSQRSQYEKLFF.

The chain links TRBV18 to TRBJ2-5; 9 bases align to TRBD1. Looked up from germline, CDR1 is KGHSH and CDR2 is LQKENI. With V trimmed by 8 bases and J by 5 bases, 12 bases remained unmatched. The CDR3 covers 15 residues. Here the CDR3 reads CASATQQGARETQYF. The DNA for the CDR3 is TGTGCCAGCGCTACGCAACAGGGGGCGCGGGAGACCCAGTACTTC.

The chain employs TRBV6-5 and TRBJ1-3; D remains ambiguous. Trimming removed 2 bases at V and 6 bases at J, with 14 bases between. The CDR3 loop spans 15 amino acids. Germline V lookup: CDR1 MNHEY, CDR2 SVGAGI. CDR3 nucleotides: TGTGCCAGCAGTTACGACCGGGAGTTGATAAACACCATATATTTT. This sequence encodes CASSYDRELINTIYF.

The V gene is TRBV10-3, the J gene TRBJ2-5, with D unresolved. V was pared by 3 bases and J by 2 bases, with 7 bases between. The CDR3 extends over 13 amino acids. Germline CDR1 is ENHRY and CDR2 is SYGVKD. CDR3: CAISDGQQETQYF. Here the CDR3 DNA reads TGTGCCATCAGTGATGGGCAGCAAGAGACCCAGTACTTC.

The genes are TRBV28 and TRBJ2-7, with 7 bases matching TRBD1. Germline-derived CDR1 and CDR2 are MDHEN and SYDVKM. This CDR3 region has 12 residues. The ends lost 6 bases at V and 6 bases at J; junction bases unmatched: 5. DNA for the CDR3: TGTGCCAGCAGACACACAGGGGTCGAGCAGTACTTC. This sequence encodes CASRHTGVEQYF.

The chain has TRBV27 and TRBJ1-6; TRBD1 matches at 8 bases. Trimming at V came to 6 bases and at J to 7 bases, leaving 11 bases not matched to a gene. The V gene's germline CDR1 is MNHEY and CDR2 SMNVEV (reference sequence). This CDR3 comprises 16 residues. The CDR3 sequence is CASSAGGRQGNSPLHF. DNA for the CDR3: TGTGCCAGCAGCGCCGGGGGGAGACAGGGGAATTCACCCCTCCACTTT.

The genes are TRBV7-2 and TRBJ1-4; the match to TRBD1 covers 7 bases. CDR1 and CDR2 (germline): SGHTA, FQGNSA. The CDR3 extends over 14 amino acids. Trimming took 1 base from V and 7 from J; bases not matched to a gene: 3. The CDR3 DNA sequence: TGTGCCAGCAGCTTAGGACAGGGCACTGAAAAACTGTTTTTT. Translated, it gives CASSLGQGTEKLFF.

The chain couples TRBV9 to TRBJ2-7; D gene uncertain. The CDR3 covers 13 residues. Trimming shortened V by 0 bases and J by 6 bases, and 10 bases separated the two germline ends. Per the germline V gene, CDR1 is SGDLS and CDR2 is YYNGEE. CDR3 bases: TGTGCCAGCAGCGTAGGAACATATGGCGAGCAGTACTTC. Protein product: CASSVGTYGEQYF.

The V call is TRBV19, the J call TRBJ2-3; 10 nucleotides line up with TRBD2. With V trimmed by 3 bases and J by 2 bases, 11 bases remained unmatched. CDR1 LNHDA and CDR2 SQIVND come from the germline V gene (reference sequence). CDR3 size: 18 residues. The CDR3 sequence is CASSISLAGMRSTDTQYF. The DNA of the CDR3 is TGTGCCAGTAGTATTTCACTAGCGGGGATGAGATCCACAGATACGCAGTATTTT.

This rearrangement joins TRBV27 to TRBJ1-5, with D uncertain. Trimming left V 3 bases short and J 2 bases short, with 8 bases between. This CDR3 has 14 amino acids. The germline V gene has CDR1 MNHEY and CDR2 SMNVEV (reference sequence). The CDR3 coding sequence is TGTGCCAGCAGTTTCGGTTATGGCAATCAGCCCCAGCATTTT. Amino acids: CASSFGYGNQPQHF.